The 26 T cell receptor beta chains given below trace back to one sample, sequenced in a study of T cell responses to AZD1222 COVID-19 vaccine. Using immunoSEQ multiplex PCR, the repertoire was profiled, and TCRdb retains in-frame clones only, with some absent. The sample contains 100,000 to 150,000 clones, over 90% of which appear only once. This material consisted of peripheral blood, taken on day 0 of AZD1222 vaccination. These receptors originate from an adult in good health.

The rearrangement links TRBV29-1 to TRBJ2-2; 12 positions agree with TRBD1. J gave up 6 bases and V 6 bases, and 2 bases lay outside the gene matches. The germline gives CDR1 SQVTM, CDR2 ANQGSEA. The CDR3 covers 13 residues. The CDR3 DNA follows: TGCAGCGTCCGGGACAGGGGGCCCGGGGAGCTGTTTTTT. Protein sequence: CSVRDRGPGELFF.

The chain joins TRBV20-1 to TRBJ1-2, with D unresolved. The CDR3 runs 11 residues. Germline CDR1 DFQATT, CDR2 SNEGSKA (reference sequence). Trimming removed 6 bases at V and 6 bases at J, with 11 bases between. CDR3 region: CSAPQDDGYTF. The CDR3 bases are TGCAGTGCCCCGCAGGACGATGGCTACACCTTC.

This clone came up once. The chain recombines TRBV11-1 with TRBJ2-1; D is unclear. CDR3 size: 16 residues. Trimming pared 5 bases from V and 6 bases from J, leaving 20 bases between. Per the germline V gene, CDR1 is SGHAT and CDR2 is FQDESV (reference sequence). The CDR3 bases are TGTGCCAGCAGCCAAGGTGTCGTAAAGATACTCAATGAGCAGTTCTTC. Translating gives CASSQGVVKILNEQFF.

The chain joins TRBV20-1 to TRBJ1-5; maybe TRBD1 (6 bases). The germline gives CDR1 DFQATT, CDR2 SNEGSKA (reference sequence). The length of the CDR3 is 18 residues. V gave up 3 bases and J gave up 3 bases, with 24 bases separating them. As DNA, the CDR3 is TGCAGTGCTAGTTATATTCTCGGGGGGCCAACCCCCAATCAGCCCCAGCATTTT. Protein: CSASYILGGPTPNQPQHF.

The rearrangement uses TRBV6-5 and TRBJ2-7; 10 bases agree with TRBD1. This CDR3 has 15 residues. Germline trimming cut 4 bases from V and 6 bases from J; bases unmatched to any gene: 9. Germline V gene data show CDR1 as MNHEY and CDR2 as SVGAGI. CDR3 in DNA: TGTGCCAGCAGTTCCCTCCGGGACAGGGGTCTCGAGCAGTACTTC. This gives the protein CASSSLRDRGLEQYF.

The V call is TRBV5-1, the J call TRBJ2-3, with 15 bases identical to TRBD2. CDR3 size: 16 residues. The junction had 4 bases not matched to a gene; V was cut back by 5 bases and J by 3 bases. CDR1 SGHRS and CDR2 YFSETQ come from the germline V gene. The CDR3 region is CASRGGTSGRTDTQYF. Here the CDR3 DNA reads TGCGCCAGCAGGGGTGGGACTAGCGGGAGGACAGATACGCAGTATTTT.

The chain carries TRBV18 and TRBJ1-4, with D uncertain. CDR1 KGHSH and CDR2 LQKENI come from the germline V gene. The V gene lost 3 bases and the J gene lost 0 bases, with 5 bases spanning the gap. The CDR3 extends over 14 amino acids. The CDR3 loop is CASSPYSTNEKLFF. CDR3 nucleotides: TGTGCCAGCTCACCCTATTCAACTAATGAAAAACTGTTTTTT.

CDR3 DNA: TGTGCCAGCAGCTCATCATTAGCGGGGGGGCAGTTCTTC. Translating gives CASSSSLAGGQFF. This chain joins TRBV9 and TRBJ2-1, with 10 bases lining up with TRBD2. The CDR3 is made up of 13 amino acids. V shed 4 bases and J 12 bases; nucleotides not matched to a gene: 7. Germline CDR1 reads SGDLS; CDR2 reads YYNGEE.

The chain couples TRBV3-1 (or the pseudogene TRBV3-2) to TRBJ2-2, with a weak D call TRBD2 (5 bases). V was trimmed by 1 base and J by 5 bases, leaving 14 bases between them. The V gene's germline CDR1 is LGHDT and CDR2 YNNKEL (reference sequence). The CDR3 sequence is 16 residues long. CDR3 protein: CASSQVEPSGTGELFF. The CDR3 bases are TGTGCCAGCAGCCAAGTCGAACCCTCGGGGACCGGGGAGCTGTTTTTT.

The CDR3 nucleotides are TGTGCCAGCAGCTCAGGGGGGACAGGGACGGAGACCCAGTACTTC. Residues: CASSSGGTGTETQYF. This chain uses TRBV7-3 with TRBJ2-5; 9 bases match TRBD1. This CDR3 region has 15 residues. V shed 4 bases and J 5 bases; nucleotides not matched to a gene: 8. Germline V gives CDR1 SGHTA, CDR2 FQGTGA.

The V and J genes are TRBV11-2 and TRBJ1-4; D call uncertain. The V and J ends lost 0 bases and 6 bases respectively, with 14 bases between them. This CDR3 comprises 16 residues. Germline V gene sequence: CDR1 SGHAT, CDR2 FQNNGV. The CDR3 protein is CASSLEGVGADEKLFF. The CDR3 DNA is TGTGCCAGCAGCTTAGAAGGTGTGGGCGCCGATGAAAAACTGTTTTTT.

The chain uses TRBV10-1 and TRBJ1-5, with D perhaps matching TRBD1 (5 bases). This CDR3 comprises 13 residues. V was pared by 6 bases and J by 6 bases, with 12 bases between. The V gene's germline CDR1 is WNHNN and CDR2 SYGVQD (reference sequence). The CDR3 nucleotides are TGCGCCAGCAGGGTCTACGGGGGTCAGCCCCAGCATTTT. Its protein product is CASRVYGGQPQHF.

The genes are TRBV5-4 and TRBJ1-1; TRBD1 matches 9 bases. The V gene end was trimmed by 4 bases and the J gene end by 0 bases; junction bases not matched to a gene: 4. There are 15 residues in the CDR3. Germline loops: CDR1 SGHNT, CDR2 YYREEE (reference sequence). The chain's CDR3 is CASSTGQGLNTEAFF. DNA of the CDR3: TGTGCCAGCAGCACGGGACAGGGTTTGAACACTGAAGCTTTCTTT.

This clone was seen a handful of times. The chain joins TRBV28 to TRBJ2-2, with 10 nucleotides matching TRBD2. With 5 bases clipped from V and 6 bases from J, the junction kept 15 bases outside the gene matches. Germline V gene lookup returns CDR1 MDHEN and CDR2 SYDVKM. The CDR3 is 18 residues long. CDR3 protein: CASSLNPAASGSAGELFF. The CDR3 nucleotides read TGTGCCAGCAGTCTGAACCCGGCCGCTAGCGGGAGTGCCGGGGAGCTGTTTTTT.

The gene calls are TRBV5-8 and TRBJ2-5, with D tentatively TRBD1 (5 bases). Germline values: CDR1 SGHTS, CDR2 YDEGEE. Trimming shortened V by 3 bases and J by 4 bases, and 16 bases separated the two germline ends. CDR3 length: 15 amino acids. For the CDR3, the DNA is TGTGCCAGCAGCTCTCCATCGTGGGGCCGAGAGACCCAGTACTTC. Encoded protein: CASSSPSWGRETQYF.

This clone was seen more than once but under ten times. The V and J genes are TRBV18 and TRBJ2-7, with 9 bases lining up with TRBD1. This CDR3 has 13 amino acids. CDR1 is KGHSH and CDR2 is LQKENI in the germline V gene. V shed 3 bases, J shed 10 bases, and the junction held 7 bases outside the gene matches. CDR3 DNA: TGTGCCAGCTCACCCTGGGACAGGGAGGGACAGTACTTC. Its translation: CASSPWDREGQYF.

This clone has a single count. This chain's CDR3 is CASSLSLSLISNQPQHF. The CDR3 region has the DNA TGTGCCAGCAGCTTATCCCTTTCCCTCATTAGCAATCAGCCCCAGCATTTT. The gene calls are TRBV7-9 and TRBJ1-5; D gene unclear. Germline-derived CDR1 and CDR2 are SEHNR and FQNEAQ (reference sequence). The V end was cut by 2 bases, the J end by 0 bases, with 14 bases between. The CDR3 runs to 17 residues. Together with reference TRBV7-9 and TRBJ1-5, the CDR3 gives the full variable domain: DTGVSQNPRHKITKRGQNVTFRCDPISEHNRLYWYRQTLGQGPEFLTYFQNEAQLEKSRLLSDRFSAERPKGSFSTLEIQRTEQGDSAMYLCASSLSLSLISNQPQHFGDGTRLSIL.

This CDR3 is CASSYSYDQPQHF. The DNA of the CDR3 is TGTGCCAGCAGTTACTCGTACGATCAGCCCCAGCATTTT. This sequence joins TRBV6-5 and TRBJ1-5, with D hard to call. The germline V gene encodes CDR1 MNHEY and CDR2 SVGAGI. The length of the CDR3 is 13 residues. Trimming took 0 bases from V and 5 from J, leaving 5 bases between them.

The CDR3 spells CAWKRASGRAGELFF. In DNA, the CDR3 is TGTGCCTGGAAACGGGCTAGCGGGAGAGCCGGGGAGCTGTTTTTT. The rearrangement uses TRBV30 and TRBJ2-2, with 10 bases aligning to TRBD2. The CDR3 runs to 15 residues. The V and J ends lost 4 bases and 6 bases, in that order; junction bases with no gene match: 8. CDR1 is GTSNPN and CDR2 is SVGIG in the germline V gene (reference sequence).

Here the CDR3 DNA reads TGTGCCAGCAGCAAGGGAGGGGGGCGTCGGACTGGCTACACCTTC. The encoded protein is CASSKGGGRRTGYTF. The V and J genes are TRBV7-2 and TRBJ1-2, with D possibly TRBD1 on 6 matching bases. The CDR3 extends over 15 amino acids. Trimming shortened V by 5 bases and J by 7 bases, and 20 bases separated the two germline ends. Germline values: CDR1 SGHTA, CDR2 FQGNSA.

The J gene is TRBJ1-5, the V gene TRBV5-3; possible D gene TRBD1, 5 bases. TRBV5-3 is an ORF for which the function is uncertain. The CDR3 is made up of 13 amino acids. V shed 1 base and J shed 9 bases, with 11 bases lying between them. The CDR3: CARSLRGGWPQHF. CDR3 coding DNA: TGTGCCAGAAGCTTGAGGGGAGGATGGCCCCAGCATTTT.

The V and J genes are TRBV6-2 or TRBV6-3 and TRBJ1-5; D uncertain. The germline V gene encodes CDR1 MNHEY and CDR2 SVGEGT. The ends were cut back, 6 bases at V and 3 bases at J, with 12 bases in the middle. The CDR3 extends over 14 amino acids. The CDR3 loop is CASSLQQSNQPQHF. The CDR3 DNA sequence: TGTGCCAGCAGCCTCCAACAGTCCAATCAGCCCCAGCATTTT.

For this clone: This same CDR3 is encoded by further DNA sequences in the sample. The chain joins TRBV9 to TRBJ1-6; 8 nucleotides line up with TRBD1. With 0 bases clipped from V and 10 bases from J, the junction kept 6 bases outside the gene matches. The CDR3 covers 15 residues. Germline-derived CDR1 and CDR2 are SGDLS and YYNGEE. The CDR3 bases are TGTGCCAGCAGCGTAGAGGGACAGGACAACTCACCCCTCCACTTT. This translates into CASSVEGQDNSPLHF.

The CDR3 is CSASGTSGRENYEQYF. The CDR3 nucleotides read TGCAGTGCTAGTGGGACTAGCGGGAGGGAAAACTACGAGCAGTACTTC. V is TRBV20-1 and J is TRBJ2-7; 16 bases map to TRBD2. This CDR3 has 16 residues. The V gene end was trimmed by 3 bases and the J gene end by 3 bases; junction bases not matched to a gene: 5. The germline V gene has CDR1 DFQATT and CDR2 SNEGSKA (reference sequence).

V usage is TRBV18 and J usage is TRBJ1-5; D is ambiguous. V shed 2 bases and J shed 5 bases, with 7 bases lying between them. Germline V gives CDR1 KGHSH, CDR2 LQKENI. The CDR3 is made up of 13 amino acids. The CDR3 coding sequence is TGTGCCAGCTCACCAGAGGACGATCAGCCCCAGCATTTT. Translated: CASSPEDDQPQHF. Variable domain in full (rest from reference TRBV18 and TRBJ1-5): NAGVMQNPRHLVRRRGQEARLRCSPMKGHSHVYWYRQLPEEGLKFMVYLQKENIIDESGMPKERFSAEFPKEGPSILRIQQVVRGDSAAYFCASSPEDDQPQHFGDGTRLSIL.

The chain is built from TRBV5-6 and TRBJ2-3, with D unresolved. V lost 2 bases and J lost 5, with 6 bases in between. The CDR3 totals 12 residues. Germline V CDR1 and CDR2: SGHDT, YYEEEE. CDR3 loop: CASSFIGDTQYF. CDR3 DNA sequence: TGTGCCAGCAGCTTTATTGGAGATACGCAGTATTTT. The full variable domain, rest sourced from reference TRBV5-6 and TRBJ2-3, is DAGVTQSPTHLIKTRGQQVTLRCSPKSGHDTVSWYQQALGQGPQFIFQYYEEEERQRGNFPDRFSGHQFPNYSSELNVNALLLGDSALYLCASSFIGDTQYFGPGTRLTVL.